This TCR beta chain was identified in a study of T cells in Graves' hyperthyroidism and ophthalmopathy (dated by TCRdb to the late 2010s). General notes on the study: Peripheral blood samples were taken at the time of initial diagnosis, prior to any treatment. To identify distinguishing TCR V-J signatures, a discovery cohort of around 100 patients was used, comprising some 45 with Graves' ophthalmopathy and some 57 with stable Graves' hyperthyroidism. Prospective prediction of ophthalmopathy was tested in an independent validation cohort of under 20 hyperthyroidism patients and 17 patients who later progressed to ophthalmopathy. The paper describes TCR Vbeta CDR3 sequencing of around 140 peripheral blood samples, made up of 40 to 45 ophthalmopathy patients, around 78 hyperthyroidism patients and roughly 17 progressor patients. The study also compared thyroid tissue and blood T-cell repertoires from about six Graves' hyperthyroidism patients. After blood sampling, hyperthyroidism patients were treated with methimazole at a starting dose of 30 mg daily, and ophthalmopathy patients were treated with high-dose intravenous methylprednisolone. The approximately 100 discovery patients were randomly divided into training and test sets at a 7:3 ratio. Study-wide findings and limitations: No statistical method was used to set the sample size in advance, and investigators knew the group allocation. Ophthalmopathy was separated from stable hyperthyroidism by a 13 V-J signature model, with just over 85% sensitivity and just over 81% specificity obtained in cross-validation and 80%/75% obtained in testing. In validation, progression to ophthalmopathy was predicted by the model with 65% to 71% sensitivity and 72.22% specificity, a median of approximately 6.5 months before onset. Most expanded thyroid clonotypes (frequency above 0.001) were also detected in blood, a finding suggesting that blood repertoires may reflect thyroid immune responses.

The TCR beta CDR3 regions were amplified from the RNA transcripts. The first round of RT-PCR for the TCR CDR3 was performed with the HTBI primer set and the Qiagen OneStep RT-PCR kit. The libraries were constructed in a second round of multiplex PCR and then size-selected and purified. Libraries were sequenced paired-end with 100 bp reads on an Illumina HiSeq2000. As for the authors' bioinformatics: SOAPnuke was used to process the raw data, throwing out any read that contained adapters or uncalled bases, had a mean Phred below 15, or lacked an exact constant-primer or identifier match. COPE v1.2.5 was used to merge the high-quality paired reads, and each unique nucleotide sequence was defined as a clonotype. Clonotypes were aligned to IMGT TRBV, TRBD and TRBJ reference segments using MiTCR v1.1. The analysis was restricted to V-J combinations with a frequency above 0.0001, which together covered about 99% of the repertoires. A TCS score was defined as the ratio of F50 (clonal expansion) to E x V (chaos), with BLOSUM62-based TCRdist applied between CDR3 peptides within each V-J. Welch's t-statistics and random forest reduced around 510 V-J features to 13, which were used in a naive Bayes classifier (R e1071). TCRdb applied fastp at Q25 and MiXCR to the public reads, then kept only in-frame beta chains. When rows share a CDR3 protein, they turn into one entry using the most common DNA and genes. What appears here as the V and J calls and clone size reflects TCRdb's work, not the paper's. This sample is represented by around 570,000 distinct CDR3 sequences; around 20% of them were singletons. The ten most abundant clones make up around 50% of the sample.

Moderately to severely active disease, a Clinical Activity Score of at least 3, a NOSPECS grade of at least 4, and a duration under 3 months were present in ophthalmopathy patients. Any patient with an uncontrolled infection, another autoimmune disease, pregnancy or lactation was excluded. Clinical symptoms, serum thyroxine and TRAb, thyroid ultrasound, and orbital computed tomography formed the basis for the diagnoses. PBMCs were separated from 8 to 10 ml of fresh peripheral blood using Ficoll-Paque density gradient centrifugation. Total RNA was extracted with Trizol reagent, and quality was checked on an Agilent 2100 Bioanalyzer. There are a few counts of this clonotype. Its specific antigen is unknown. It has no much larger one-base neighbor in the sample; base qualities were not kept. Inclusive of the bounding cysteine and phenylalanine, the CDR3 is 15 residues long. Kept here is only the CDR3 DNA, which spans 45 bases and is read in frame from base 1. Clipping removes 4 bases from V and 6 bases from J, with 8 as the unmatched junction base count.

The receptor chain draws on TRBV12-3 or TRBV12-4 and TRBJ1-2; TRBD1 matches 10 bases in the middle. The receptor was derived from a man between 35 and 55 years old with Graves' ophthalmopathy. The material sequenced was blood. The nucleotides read TGTGCCAGCAGTTATACCGGGACAGGGGTAAATGGCTACACCTTC. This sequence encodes CASSYTGTGVNGYTF.